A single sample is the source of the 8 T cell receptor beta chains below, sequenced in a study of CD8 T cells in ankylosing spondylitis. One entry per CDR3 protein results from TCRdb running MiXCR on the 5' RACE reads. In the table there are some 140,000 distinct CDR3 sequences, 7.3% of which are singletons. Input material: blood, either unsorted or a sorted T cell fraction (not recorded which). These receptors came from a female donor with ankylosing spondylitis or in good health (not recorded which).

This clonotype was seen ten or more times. The CDR3 sequence is CASSLRGVEDTGELFF. Written as DNA, the CDR3 is TGTGCCAGCAGCCTCCGGGGGGTAGAAGACACCGGGGAGCTGTTTTTT. The chain links TRBV28 to TRBJ2-2, with 7 bases that match TRBD2. Per the germline V gene, CDR1 is MDHEN and CDR2 is SYDVKM. This CDR3 region has 16 residues. The ends lost 6 bases at V and 3 bases at J; junction bases unmatched: 10.

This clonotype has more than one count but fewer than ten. CDR3 sequence (DNA): TGTGCCAGCAGTACGGACAGGGGGCTGAACGAGCAGTACTTC. Encoded protein: CASSTDRGLNEQYF. The V and J genes are TRBV27 and TRBJ2-7, with 11 bases matching TRBD1. V lost 5 bases to trimming and J lost 5 bases; unmatched junction nucleotides: 5. The CDR3 covers 14 residues. The V gene's germline CDR1 is MNHEY and CDR2 SMNVEV (reference sequence).

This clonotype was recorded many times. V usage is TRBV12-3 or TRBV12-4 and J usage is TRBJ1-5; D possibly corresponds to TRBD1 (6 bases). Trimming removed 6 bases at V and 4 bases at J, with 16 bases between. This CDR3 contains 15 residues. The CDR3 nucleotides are TGTGCCAGCAGAGGGGGAGGTGGTGGTAATCAGCCCCAGCATTTT. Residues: CASRGGGGGNQPQHF.

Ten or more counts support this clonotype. DNA of the CDR3: TGCAGTGCTTCATCTAGGTGGGATCAGCCCCAGCATTTT. The encoded protein is CSASSRWDQPQHF. The chain has TRBV20-1 and TRBJ1-5; no clear D. Per the germline V gene, CDR1 is DFQATT and CDR2 is SNEGSKA (reference sequence). V lost 5 bases, J lost 5 bases, and 13 bases lay in between. The CDR3 is made up of 13 amino acids.

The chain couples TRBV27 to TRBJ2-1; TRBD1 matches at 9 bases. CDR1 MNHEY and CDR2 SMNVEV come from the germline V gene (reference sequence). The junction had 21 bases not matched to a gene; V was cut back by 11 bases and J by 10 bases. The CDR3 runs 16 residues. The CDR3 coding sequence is TGTGCCTTCAGTTTTTTGGGGACAGGGCTTACAGGGGAGCAGTTCTTC. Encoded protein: CAFSFLGTGLTGEQFF.

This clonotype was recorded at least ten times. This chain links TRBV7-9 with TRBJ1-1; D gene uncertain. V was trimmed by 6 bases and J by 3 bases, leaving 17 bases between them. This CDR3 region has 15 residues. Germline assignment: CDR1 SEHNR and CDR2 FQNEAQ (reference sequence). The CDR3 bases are TGTGCCAGCAGTATATCAGGTGGAGATTACACTGAAGCTTTCTTT. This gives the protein CASSISGGDYTEAFF.

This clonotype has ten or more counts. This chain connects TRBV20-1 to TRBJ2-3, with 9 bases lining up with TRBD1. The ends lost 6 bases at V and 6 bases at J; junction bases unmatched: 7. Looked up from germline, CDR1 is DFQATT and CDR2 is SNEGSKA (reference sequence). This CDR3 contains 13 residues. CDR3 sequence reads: CSAWTQGADTQYF. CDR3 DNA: TGCAGTGCCTGGACACAGGGGGCGGATACGCAGTATTTT.

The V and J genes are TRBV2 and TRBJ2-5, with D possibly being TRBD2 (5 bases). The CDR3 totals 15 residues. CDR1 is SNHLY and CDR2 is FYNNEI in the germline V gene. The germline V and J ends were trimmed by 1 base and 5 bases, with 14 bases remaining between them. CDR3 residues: CASSEGYTWRETQYF. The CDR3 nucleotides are TGTGCCAGCAGTGAAGGGTACACATGGAGGGAGACCCAGTACTTC.